This TCR beta chain was captured by sequencing in a study of blood T cell repertoires in COVID-19. Study details: Sites across the United States, Italy and Spain contributed samples from acute and convalescent COVID-19. Sample material is recorded as cDNA or gDNA derived from T cells, B-cell-depleted T cells, or PBMCs.

Authors' processing steps: From reference gene primer amplification, estimates of nucleated cell counts were derived. Clones were read by immunoSEQ multiplex PCR, and TCRdb kept only the in-frame ones, dropping some. That table is the source of V, J and clone size, and D and trimming were worked out from the DNA. The sample consists of about 210,000 clones, approximately 90% of them appearing once. This CDR3 contains 17 residues. Germline CDR1 reads MNHNS; CDR2 reads SASEGT. Trimming took 2 bases from V and 3 from J, leaving 18 bases between them. This clone has just one count. Those enrolled, adults aged roughly 18 to 89 years, came from some 25 US areas.

J is TRBJ2-3 and V is TRBV6-1; D possibly corresponds to TRBD2 (6 bases). This TCR came from a man aged 18 to 30 with acute COVID-19. The specimen sequenced was PBMCs or T cells enriched from blood (not recorded which). The CDR3 coding sequence is TGTGCCAGCAGTGAAAGGGGAGGACCGGGGATTACAGATACGCAGTATTTT. This sequence encodes CASSERGGPGITDTQYF.